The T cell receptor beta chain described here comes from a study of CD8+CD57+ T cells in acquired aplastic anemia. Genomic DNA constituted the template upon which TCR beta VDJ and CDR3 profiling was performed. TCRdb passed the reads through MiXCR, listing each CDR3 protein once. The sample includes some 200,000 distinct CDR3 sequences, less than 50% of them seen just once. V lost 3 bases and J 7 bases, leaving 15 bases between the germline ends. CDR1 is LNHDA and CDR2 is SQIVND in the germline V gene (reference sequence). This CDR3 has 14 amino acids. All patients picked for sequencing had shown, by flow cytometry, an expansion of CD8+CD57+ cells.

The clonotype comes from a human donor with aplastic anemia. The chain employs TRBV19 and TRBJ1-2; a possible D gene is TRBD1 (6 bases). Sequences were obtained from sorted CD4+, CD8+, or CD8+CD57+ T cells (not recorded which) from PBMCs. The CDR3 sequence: CASSIGGQSCGYTF. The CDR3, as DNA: TGTGCCAGTAGTATCGGCGGACAGTCCTGTGGCTACACCTTC.